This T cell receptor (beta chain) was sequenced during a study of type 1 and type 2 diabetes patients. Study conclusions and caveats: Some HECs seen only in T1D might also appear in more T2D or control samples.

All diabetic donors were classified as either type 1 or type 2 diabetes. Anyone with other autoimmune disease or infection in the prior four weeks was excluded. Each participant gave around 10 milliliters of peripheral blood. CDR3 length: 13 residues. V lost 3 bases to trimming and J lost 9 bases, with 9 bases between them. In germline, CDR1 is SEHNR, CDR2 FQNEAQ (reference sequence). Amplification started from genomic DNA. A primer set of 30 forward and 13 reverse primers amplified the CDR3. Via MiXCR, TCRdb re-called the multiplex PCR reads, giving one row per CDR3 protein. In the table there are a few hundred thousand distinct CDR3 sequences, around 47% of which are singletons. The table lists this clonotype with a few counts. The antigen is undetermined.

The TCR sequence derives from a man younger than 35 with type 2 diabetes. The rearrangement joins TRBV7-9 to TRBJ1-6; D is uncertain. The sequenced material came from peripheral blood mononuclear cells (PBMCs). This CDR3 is CASSFSGSSPLHF. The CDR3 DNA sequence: TGTGCCAGCAGCTTTAGTGGTTCTTCACCCCTCCACTTT.